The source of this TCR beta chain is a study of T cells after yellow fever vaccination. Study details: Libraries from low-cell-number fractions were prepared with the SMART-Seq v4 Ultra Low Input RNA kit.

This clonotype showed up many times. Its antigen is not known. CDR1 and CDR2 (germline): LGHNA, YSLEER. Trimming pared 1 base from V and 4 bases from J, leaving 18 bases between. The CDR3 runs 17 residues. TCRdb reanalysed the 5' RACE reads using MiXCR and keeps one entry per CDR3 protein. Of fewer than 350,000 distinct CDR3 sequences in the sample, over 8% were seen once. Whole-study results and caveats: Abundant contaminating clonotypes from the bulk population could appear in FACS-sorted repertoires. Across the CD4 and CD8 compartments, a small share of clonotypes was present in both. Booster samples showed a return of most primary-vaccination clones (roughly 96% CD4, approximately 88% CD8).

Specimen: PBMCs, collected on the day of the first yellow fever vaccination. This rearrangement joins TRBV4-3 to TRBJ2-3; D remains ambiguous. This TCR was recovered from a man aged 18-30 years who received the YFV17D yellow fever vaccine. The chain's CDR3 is CASSQGAAGGFPDTQYF. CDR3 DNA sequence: TGCGCCAGCAGCCAAGGAGCCGCCGGTGGGTTTCCAGATACGCAGTATTTT.